A selection of T cell receptor beta chains follows, all from one sample in a study of regulatory T cells in long-lasting Graves disease. MiXCR, run by TCRdb on the multiplex PCR reads, gives a single entry per CDR3 protein. The table has about 540,000 distinct CDR3 sequences, approximately 13% seen once. These data were also reused for a study on T cells in Graves' hyperthyroidism and ophthalmopathy.

This specimen was peripheral blood mononuclear cells (PBMCs), taken at new diagnosis, from a patient treated with antithyroid drugs. The source is a man in his thirties or forties with Graves disease. CDR3s include the opening cysteine and the closing phenylalanine or tryptophan. Fields, in order: D gene, clone size, J gene, V gene, CDR3 protein, CDR3 DNA. The D gene is left open where the match is weak. Clone size is shown for a subset of rows, as once, few, many or a class of expanded clone.

>NA|many|TRBJ2-7|TRBV2
CASRGRVPHPFQYF
TGTGCCAGCAGAGGGAGAGTCCCACACCCGTTCCAGTACTTC
>TRBD1|NA|TRBJ2-3|TRBV10-3
CAISEHRGLDTQYF
TGTGCCATCAGTGAACACAGGGGATTAGATACGCAGTATTTT
>TRBD1|many|TRBJ1-2|TRBV12-3/TRBV12-4
CASSSQGVVGYTF
TGTGCCAGCAGTTCTCAGGGGGTAGTTGGCTACACCTTC
>NA|few|TRBJ1-6|TRBV5-6
CASSLRTNNGYNSPLHF
TGTGCCAGCAGCTTGCGGACCAATAACGGTTATAATTCACCCCTCCACTTT
>NA|many|TRBJ2-3|TRBV20-1
CSARGDVPGHFTDTQYF
TGCAGTGCTAGAGGTGATGTACCGGGACACTTCACAGATACGCAGTATTTT
>NA|many|TRBJ2-7|TRBV6-1
CASSAGMSYEQYF
TGTGCCAGCAGTGCTGGGATGTCCTACGAGCAGTACTTC
>TRBD1|many|TRBJ2-7|TRBV7-8
CASSLDGTGAYEQYF
TGTGCCAGCAGCTTAGACGGGACAGGGGCCTACGAGCAGTACTTC
>NA|few|TRBJ2-3|TRBV9
CASRKGSTDTQYF
TGTGCCAGCCGAAAGGGGAGCACAGATACGCAGTATTTT
>NA|NA|TRBJ2-2|TRBV30
CAWTPRGELFF
TGTGCCTGGACCCCCCGGGGGGAGCTGTTTTTT
>NA|many|TRBJ1-1|TRBV27
CASRSPGGYTEAFF
TGTGCCAGCAGATCCCCCGGGGGGTACACTGAAGCTTTCTTT
>TRBD2|NA|TRBJ2-7|TRBV29-1
CSDRVLAGSYEQYF
TGCAGCGACCGCGTACTAGCGGGCTCCTACGAGCAGTACTTC
>TRBD1|many|TRBJ2-7|TRBV11-2
CASSADRDEQYF
TGTGCCAGCAGCGCAGACAGGGACGAGCAGTACTTC
>TRBD2|many|TRBJ2-7|TRBV30
CAWSGTSRLYEQYF
TGTGCCTGGAGTGGGACTAGCAGACTCTACGAGCAGTACTTC
>NA|many|TRBJ2-7|TRBV12-3/TRBV12-4
CASSLAGFGEQYF
TGTGCCAGCAGTTTAGCGGGGTTTGGAGAGCAGTACTTC
>NA|few|TRBJ2-7|TRBV20-1
CSAPLAGLSCEQYF
TGCAGTGCTCCCTTGGCGGGACTTTCCTGCGAGCAGTACTTC
>NA|NA|TRBJ2-7|TRBV6-1
CARRPEHQTREQYF
TGTGCCCGGCGCCCGGAACACCAAACGCGGGAGCAGTACTTC